Following are 15 T cell receptor beta chains from one sample sequenced in a study of T cells after yellow fever vaccination. TCRdb called the 5' RACE reads again in MiXCR, with one record for every CDR3 protein. The profile shows 100,000 to 150,000 distinct CDR3 sequences, roughly 15% of them singletons. Sequencing used CD8+ T cells sorted from PBMCs, obtained 5 days after the yellow fever booster vaccination. The receptor source for this set is a man aged 18 to 29 who received the YFV17D yellow fever vaccine.

This clonotype was picked up a small number of times. The rearrangement joins TRBV5-1 to TRBJ2-1; 12 bases align to TRBD2. This CDR3 contains 14 residues. The ends lost 7 bases at V and 4 bases at J; junction bases unmatched: 3. In germline, CDR1 is SGHRS, CDR2 YFSETQ. CDR3 protein: CASELAGGYNEQFF. In DNA, the CDR3 is TGCGCCAGCGAACTAGCGGGAGGATACAATGAGCAGTTCTTC.

This clonotype was found a few times. The rearrangement links TRBV4-1 to TRBJ1-6; no reliable D call. The CDR3 spans 13 residues. CDR1 MGHRA and CDR2 YSYEKL come from the germline V gene. The V end was cut by 2 bases, the J end by 6 bases, with 5 bases between. Here the CDR3 reads CASSQQVNSPLHF. The CDR3 nucleotides are TGCGCCAGCAGCCAACAGGTTAATTCACCCCTCCACTTT.

This chain links TRBV11-2 with TRBJ2-7; D remains ambiguous. V was trimmed by 4 bases and J by 0 bases, leaving 13 bases between them. CDR1 and CDR2 from the germline V gene are SGHAT and FQNNGV. CDR3 length: 15 amino acids. CDR3 bases: TGTGCCAGCAGCTCCCTGGCAATGAGCTCCTACGAGCAGTACTTC. Its protein product is CASSSLAMSSYEQYF.

The chain combines TRBV4-1 with TRBJ2-3; D gene ambiguous. Germline loops: CDR1 MGHRA, CDR2 YSYEKL. The CDR3 sequence is 15 residues long. V was trimmed by 1 base and J by 1 base, leaving 9 bases between them. The CDR3 loop is CASSQVLPGTDTQYF. The DNA for the CDR3 is TGCGCCAGCAGCCAAGTTCTGCCTGGCACAGATACGCAGTATTTT.

The V call is TRBV20-1, the J call TRBJ2-5; D is ambiguous. This CDR3 is 10 amino acids long. V shed 1 base and J shed 5 bases, with 2 bases lying between them. CDR1 and CDR2 from the germline V gene are DFQATT and SNEGSKA (reference sequence). This CDR3 is CSARAETQYF. CDR3 coding DNA: TGCAGTGCTAGAGCTGAGACCCAGTACTTC.

This clonotype was counted only a few times. The gene calls are TRBV19 and TRBJ2-2, with 8 bases lining up with TRBD2. J was trimmed by 6 bases and V by 3 bases; bases with no gene match: 12. The germline V gene encodes CDR1 LNHDA and CDR2 SQIVND (reference sequence). The CDR3 is made up of 17 amino acids. The CDR3 DNA follows: TGTGCCAGTAGTATCCGCGGGGGGATCCTCAGCGCCGGGGAGCTGTTTTTT. It translates to CASSIRGGILSAGELFF.

This clonotype was seen a handful of times. The chain combines TRBV20-1 with TRBJ2-7; 8 positions agree with TRBD1. After removal of 3 bases from V and 5 bases from J, the junction contained 6 bases not matched to a gene. The CDR3 spans 13 residues. Germline loops: CDR1 DFQATT, CDR2 SNEGSKA (reference sequence). CDR3 residues: CSARQGAGNEQYF. The CDR3 DNA is TGCAGTGCTAGGCAGGGGGCAGGTAACGAGCAGTACTTC.

This clonotype was detected a few times. The chain employs TRBV6-2 or TRBV6-3 and TRBJ2-7; TRBD1 agrees at 7 bases. The J segment lost 3 bases and the V segment lost 10 bases, leaving 9 bases of the junction unmatched. CDR3 size: 13 residues. Germline CDR1 and CDR2: MNHEY and SVGEGT. CDR3 protein: CATVFGQVYEQYV. In DNA, the CDR3 is TGTGCCACAGTTTTCGGACAGGTCTACGAGCAGTACGTC.

V usage is TRBV7-9 and J usage is TRBJ1-2, with D uncertain. The V gene's germline CDR1 is SEHNR and CDR2 FQNEAQ (reference sequence). Trimming shortened V by 2 bases and J by 7 bases, and 5 bases separated the two germline ends. CDR3 length equals 11 residues. CDR3 amino acids: CASSLYRGYTF. The DNA for the CDR3 is TGTGCCAGCAGCTTATATCGTGGCTACACCTTC.

The V gene is TRBV5-1, the J gene TRBJ2-2; the D is unclear. Germline lookup yields CDR1 SGHRS and CDR2 YFSETQ. CDR3 length equals 8 residues. With 8 bases removed from V and 15 bases from J, the gap between germline ends came to 8 bases. The CDR3 DNA is TGCGCCAGTTTCCAGGTGTTTTTT. It specifies CASFQVFF.

The sample holds a few counts of this clonotype. The rearrangement uses TRBV7-9 and TRBJ2-3; tentatively, D is TRBD1 (6 bases). From germline, CDR1 is SEHNR and CDR2 FQNEAQ (reference sequence). Trimming removed 4 bases at V and 3 bases at J, with 17 bases between. This CDR3 region has 16 residues. The CDR3 loop is CASSSNRAHKTDTQYF. The CDR3 DNA is TGTGCCAGCAGCTCGAACAGGGCCCACAAAACAGATACGCAGTATTTT. The variable domain in full, completed from reference TRBV7-9 and TRBJ2-3, reads DTGVSQNPRHKITKRGQNVTFRCDPISEHNRLYWYRQTLGQGPEFLTYFQNEAQLEKSRLLSDRFSAERPKGSFSTLEIQRTEQGDSAMYLCASSSNRAHKTDTQYFGPGTRLTVL.

This chain links TRBV7-8 with TRBJ2-1; D perhaps matches TRBD1 (5 bases). Germline CDR1 is SGHVS and CDR2 is FQNEAQ. V gave up 5 bases and J gave up 2 bases, with 13 bases separating them. This CDR3 spans 15 amino acids. CDR3 sequence (DNA): TGTGCCAGCAGCCTCGGGCAGGGCACCTACAATGAGCAGTTCTTC. It codes for CASSLGQGTYNEQFF.

This clonotype was seen more than once but under ten times. The chain recombines TRBV28 with TRBJ2-2; D is possibly TRBD2 (5 bases). With 5 bases removed from V and 5 bases from J, the gap between germline ends came to 18 bases. Germline loops: CDR1 MDHEN, CDR2 SYDVKM. The CDR3 length is 16 residues. The CDR3 DNA follows: TGTGCCAGCAGTCCCCCCGGAGCCACGGGAACCGGGGAGCTGTTTTTT. It yields the protein CASSPPGATGTGELFF.

The chain couples TRBV7-9 to TRBJ1-1; 7 bases fit TRBD1. The CDR3 sequence is 15 residues long. CDR1 is SEHNR and CDR2 is FQNEAQ in the germline V gene (reference sequence). Losses at the gene ends were 6 bases for V and 4 bases for J; bases not matched to a gene: 11. The CDR3: CASRGSTGVGTEAFF. The CDR3 region has the DNA TGTGCCAGCAGAGGGTCTACAGGGGTAGGCACTGAAGCTTTCTTT.

This clonotype appeared a few times. The chain is built from TRBV9 and TRBJ2-7; 13 nucleotides agree with TRBD2. The germline CDR1 and CDR2 sequences are SGDLS and YYNGEE. V lost 3 bases, J lost 0 bases, and 9 bases stayed unmatched. CDR3 length: 18 amino acids. This CDR3 is CASSAQRGTSGVSYEQYF. For the CDR3, the DNA is TGTGCCAGCAGCGCGCAGAGAGGGACTAGCGGGGTCTCCTACGAGCAGTACTTC.